Below, 3 T cell receptor beta chains from the same sample are listed, as sequenced in a study of blood T cell repertoires in COVID-19. Using immunoSEQ multiplex PCR, the repertoire was profiled, and TCRdb retains in-frame clones only, with some absent. The sample yields about 210,000 clones, about 90% seen once. Sequencing was done on a sample of peripheral blood. The receptors shown here come from a young man with acute or convalescent COVID-19.

This chain links TRBV28 with TRBJ2-7, with TRBD1 matching 9 bases. The CDR3 has 13 amino acids. CDR1 MDHEN and CDR2 SYDVKM come from the germline V gene. V shed 5 bases, J shed 3 bases, and the junction held 2 bases outside the gene matches. The CDR3 reads CASSTGGRYEQYF. The CDR3 coding sequence is TGTGCCAGCAGTACAGGGGGCCGCTACGAGCAGTACTTC.

This clone was recorded only once. V is TRBV5-1 and J is TRBJ2-1; D uncertain. Germline loops: CDR1 SGHRS, CDR2 YFSETQ. The CDR3 extends over 11 amino acids. V was shortened by 4 bases and J by 5 bases, with 4 bases between the two germline ends. DNA of the CDR3: TGCGCCAGCAGCCATCACAATGAGCAGTTCTTC. Protein: CASSHHNEQFF. The full variable domain, its missing parts supplied by reference TRBV5-1 and TRBJ2-1, is KAGVTQTPRYLIKTRGQQVTLSCSPISGHRSVSWYQQTPGQGLQFLFEYFSETQRNKGNFPGRFSGRQFSNSRSEMNVSTLELGDSALYLCASSHHNEQFFGPGTRLTVL.

J is TRBJ1-4 and V is TRBV18, with TRBD1 matching over 8 bases. This CDR3 is 16 amino acids long. Germline V gene lookup returns CDR1 KGHSH and CDR2 LQKENI. The V and J ends lost 6 bases and 0 bases, in that order; junction bases with no gene match: 6. The CDR3 is CASSAGQVATNEKLFF. DNA of the CDR3: TGTGCCAGCTCTGCGGGACAGGTAGCAACTAATGAAAAACTGTTTTTT.